The 3 T cell receptor beta chains given below trace back to one sample, sequenced in a study of T-cell reconstitution after alpha-beta-depleted transplantation in children. The authors prepared the TCRbeta library with unique molecular identifiers. Each CDR3 protein gets one entry after TCRdb re-called the PCR reads with MiXCR. The table records more than 550,000 distinct CDR3 sequences, roughly a tenth of them present only once. This specimen was PBMCs from the stem cell graft donor, taken from the stem cell graft. The receptor set was obtained from a human donor who donated a stem cell graft to a child with acute myeloid leukemia.

This sequence joins TRBV29-1 and TRBJ1-2; a weak D match, TRBD1 (5 bases). Trimming pared 6 bases from V and 8 bases from J, leaving 13 bases between. Germline V gene sequence: CDR1 SQVTM, CDR2 ANQGSEA. The CDR3 has 11 residues. CDR3: CSVVGAGGYTF. In nucleotides, the CDR3 is TGCAGCGTAGTAGGGGCCGGCGGCTACACCTTC.

This clonotype occurred a few times. The chain joins TRBV6-1 to TRBJ2-3; 8 nucleotides line up with TRBD1. Looked up from germline, CDR1 is MNHNS and CDR2 is SASEGT. The CDR3 sequence is 13 residues long. With V trimmed by 10 bases and J by 2 bases, 5 bases remained unmatched. The CDR3 here is CAIGTGDTDTQYF. In DNA, the CDR3 is TGTGCCATCGGGACAGGCGACACAGATACGCAGTATTTT.

The chain employs TRBV24-1 and TRBJ2-2; D remains ambiguous. V lost 10 bases and J lost 0, with 8 bases in between. The germline gives CDR1 KGHDR, CDR2 SFDVKD. This CDR3 region has 13 residues. CDR3 loop: CATSSPNTGELFF. In nucleotides, the CDR3 is TGTGCCACTAGCAGCCCGAACACCGGGGAGCTGTTTTTT.